One T cell receptor (beta chain) is described in this entry. Its antigen is still unknown. The data stem from a study of CD8 T cells in Susac syndrome. The study, taken as a whole, reports: By the study's own acknowledgment, its TCR sequencing and HLA analysis included relatively few individuals.

J was trimmed by 4 bases and V by 1 base; bases with no gene match: 6. Germline CDR1 SGHNT, CDR2 YYREEE (reference sequence). CDR3 length: 15 residues. Random hexamers were used to reverse transcribe about 0.45 to 1 ug of RNA. The CDR3 of TCR beta was amplified by immunoSEQ multiplex PCR across 54 Vbeta and 13 Jbeta. TCRdb reprocessed the immunoSEQ multiplex PCR reads via MiXCR and lists one record per CDR3 protein. Of about 150,000 distinct CDR3 sequences in the sample, approximately 94% were seen once. From blood CD8+ and CD4+ T cells, the TCR beta chain was sequenced. Multiple sclerosis controls were treatment-naive patients with stable or active relapsing-remitting disease.

This chain links TRBV5-4 with TRBJ2-5; 8 bases are shared with TRBD2. Input material: CD8+ T cells from PBMCs. The receptor was derived from a human donor with multiple sclerosis. The CDR3 loop reads CASSLSGGVGETQYF. In DNA form, the CDR3 reads TGTGCCAGCAGCTTGAGCGGGGGCGTCGGAGAGACCCAGTACTTC.